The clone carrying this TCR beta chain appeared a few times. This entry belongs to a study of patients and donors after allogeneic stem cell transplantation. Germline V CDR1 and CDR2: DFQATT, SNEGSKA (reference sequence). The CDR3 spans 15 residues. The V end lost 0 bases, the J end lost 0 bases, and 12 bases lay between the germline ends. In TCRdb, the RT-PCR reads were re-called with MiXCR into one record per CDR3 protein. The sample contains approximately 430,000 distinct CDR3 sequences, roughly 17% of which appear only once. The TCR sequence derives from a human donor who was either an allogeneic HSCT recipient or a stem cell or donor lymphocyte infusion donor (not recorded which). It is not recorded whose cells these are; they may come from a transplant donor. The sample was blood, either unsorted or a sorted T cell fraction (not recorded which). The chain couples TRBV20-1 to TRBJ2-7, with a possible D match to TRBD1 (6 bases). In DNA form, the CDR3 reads TGCAGTGCTAGAGATCCCCAGGGGAGCTCCTACGAGCAGTACTTC. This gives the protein CSARDPQGSSYEQYF.